Described below is a single T cell receptor beta chain sequence and its context. As processed by the authors: How many nucleated cells were present was estimated from reference gene primer amplification. Generated by immunoSEQ multiplex PCR, the TCRdb table keeps only in-frame clones and is missing some. The DNA gave D and trimming, while V, J and clone size come from that table. The sample yields roughly 200,000 clones, over 60% seen once. Trimming removed 6 bases at V and 10 bases at J, with 22 bases between. The germline V gene encodes CDR1 KGHSH and CDR2 LQKENI. This CDR3 is built from 15 residues. The source of the sample is a study of blood T cell repertoires in COVID-19. Study as a whole: There were acute and convalescent COVID-19 samples, and they came from the United States, Italy and Spain. From T cells, B-cell-depleted T cells, or PBMCs came the material, which was cDNA or gDNA.

Sequenced material: peripheral blood. This TCR was recovered from a woman aged 70 to 79 with acute or convalescent COVID-19. This rearrangement joins TRBV18 to TRBJ2-1; a weak D match, TRBD2 (6 bases). The CDR3 sequence: CASSLDYQLGWEQFF. DNA of the CDR3: TGTGCCAGCTCCCTGGACTATCAACTCGGGTGGGAGCAGTTCTTC.